The rows below give T cell receptor gamma chains drawn from one sample of a study of gamma delta lymphoproliferative disorders and STAT genes. TCRdb reprocessed the multiplex PCR reads using CATT. There are more than 2,000 gamma-chain clones in the sample; 12% occur only once, and roughly 18% lies in the top ten. Source material: blood. Source of these receptors: a human donor in good health. Each CDR3 is given with its conserved first and last residue. Size values are once, few and many counts, or a class for expanded clones, and some rows have none.

few	11	TRGV11	TRGJ1/TRGJ2	CACWIRYKKLF	TGTGCCTGCTGGATTCGATATAAGAAACTCTTT
NA	9	TRGV4	TRGJ1/TRGJ2	CATWNKKLF	TGTGCCACCTGGAATAAGAAACTCTTT
few	10	TRGV11	TRGJP1	CACPGWFKIF	TGTGCCTGCCCTGGTTGGTTCAAGATATTT
medium-sized	9	TRGV3	TRGJ1/TRGJ2	CATWDKKLF	TGTGCCACCTGGGATAAGAAACTCTTT
few	9	TRGV4	TRGJ1/TRGJ2	CATYYKKLF	TGTGCCACCTATTATAAGAAACTCTTT
few	9	TRGV4	TRGJ1/TRGJ2	CATSYKKLF	TGTGCCACCTCCTATAAGAAACTCTTT